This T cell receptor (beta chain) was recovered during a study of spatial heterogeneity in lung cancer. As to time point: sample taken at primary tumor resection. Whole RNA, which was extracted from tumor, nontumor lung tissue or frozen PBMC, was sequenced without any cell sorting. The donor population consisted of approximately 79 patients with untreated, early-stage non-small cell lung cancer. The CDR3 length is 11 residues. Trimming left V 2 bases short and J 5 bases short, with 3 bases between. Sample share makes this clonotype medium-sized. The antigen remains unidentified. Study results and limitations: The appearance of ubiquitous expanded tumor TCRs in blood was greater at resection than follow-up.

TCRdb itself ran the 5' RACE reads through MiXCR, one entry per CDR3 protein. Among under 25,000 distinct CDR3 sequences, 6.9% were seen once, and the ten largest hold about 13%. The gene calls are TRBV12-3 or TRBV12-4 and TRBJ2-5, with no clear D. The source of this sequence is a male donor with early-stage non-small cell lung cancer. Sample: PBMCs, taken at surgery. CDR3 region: CASSLMETQYF. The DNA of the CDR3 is TGTGCCAGCAGTTTAATGGAGACCCAGTACTTC.